One T cell receptor (beta chain) is described in this entry. This CDR3 comprises 16 residues. V lost 2 bases and J lost 6, with 16 bases in between. The V gene's germline CDR1 is KGHDR and CDR2 SFDVKD. This sample was included in a study of CD8 T cells in Susac syndrome. The authors negatively isolated CD8+ and CD4+ T cells and FACS-enriched TEMRA cells. An amount of RNA that ranged from roughly 0.45 to 1 ug was reverse transcribed with random hexamers. TCRdb ran MiXCR on the immunoSEQ multiplex PCR reads and lists one entry per CDR3 protein. This sample carries about 190,000 distinct CDR3 sequences, 91% of them seen once, and the ten largest clones take 0.087%.

Specimen: CD4+ T cells from PBMCs. The origin of this receptor is a human donor with Susac syndrome. This rearrangement joins TRBV24-1 to TRBJ2-1; D might be TRBD2 (6 bases). CDR3 sequence (DNA): TGTGCCACCAGTGATTCGGACTACTCGACAAGCAATGAGCAGTTCTTC. Encoded protein: CATSDSDYSTSNEQFF.